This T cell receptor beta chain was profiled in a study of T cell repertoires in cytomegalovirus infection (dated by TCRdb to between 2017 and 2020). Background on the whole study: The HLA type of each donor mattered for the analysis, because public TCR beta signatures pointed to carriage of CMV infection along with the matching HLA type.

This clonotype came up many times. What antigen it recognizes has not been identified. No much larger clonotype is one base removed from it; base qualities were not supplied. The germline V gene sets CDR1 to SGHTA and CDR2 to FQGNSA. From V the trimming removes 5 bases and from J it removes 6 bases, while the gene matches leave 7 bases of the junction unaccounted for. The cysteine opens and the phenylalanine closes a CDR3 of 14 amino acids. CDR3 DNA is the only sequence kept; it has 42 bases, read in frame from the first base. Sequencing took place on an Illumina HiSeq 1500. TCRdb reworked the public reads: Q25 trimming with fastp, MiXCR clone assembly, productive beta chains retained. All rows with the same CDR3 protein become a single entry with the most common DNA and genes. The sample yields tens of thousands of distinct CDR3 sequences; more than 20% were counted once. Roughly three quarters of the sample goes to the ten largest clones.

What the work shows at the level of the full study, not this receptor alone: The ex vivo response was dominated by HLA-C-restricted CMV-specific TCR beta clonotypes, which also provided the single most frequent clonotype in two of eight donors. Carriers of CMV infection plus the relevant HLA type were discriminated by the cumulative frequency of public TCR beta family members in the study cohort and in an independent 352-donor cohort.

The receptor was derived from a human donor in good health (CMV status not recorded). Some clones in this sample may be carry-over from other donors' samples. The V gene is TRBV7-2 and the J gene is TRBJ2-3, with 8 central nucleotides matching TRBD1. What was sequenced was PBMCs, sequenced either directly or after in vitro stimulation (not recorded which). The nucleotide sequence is TGTGCCAGCAGCCTACAGGGGGGTAGGGATACGCAGTATTTT. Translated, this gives CASSLQGGRDTQYF.